This T cell receptor beta chain was sequenced in a study of PD-1 blockade in classical Hodgkin lymphoma. Relapse after autologous stem cell transplantation occurred in every patient, and brentuximab vedotin exposure varied. This table comes from immunoSEQ multiplex PCR, and its TCRdb copy is limited to in-frame clones, with some not included. The data hold 40,000 to 45,000 clones, with roughly 78% observed a single time. This sequence was found in a human donor with classical Hodgkin lymphoma. The sequencing used peripheral blood mononuclear cells (PBMCs), collected before the second cycle of nivolumab.

The CDR3 spells CASSFRQGMNTEAFF. The CDR3 coding sequence is TGTGCCAGCAGCTTCCGACAGGGAATGAACACTGAAGCTTTCTTT. The chain combines TRBV11-1 with TRBJ1-1; 7 bases are shared with TRBD1. The CDR3 runs to 15 residues. Germline loops: CDR1 SGHAT, CDR2 FQDESV (reference sequence). V lost 3 bases, J lost 0 bases, and 4 bases stayed unmatched.